This T cell receptor (beta chain) was profiled in a study of T-cell memory formation after mild COVID-19 (dated by TCRdb to about 2021). Regarding the complete study: TCR sequence clusters from the two donors were largely donor specific. In a couple of donors, T-cell clones that expanded and contracted after mild COVID-19 were followed by sequencing TCRalpha and TCRbeta repertoires longitudinally. Two young, previously healthy adult volunteers made up the cohort, one male and one female. The study at large found these results: Whether the second-wave clones peaking on day 37 were SARS-CoV-2 specific was not confirmed. Some responding clones were detected in pre-infection memory, suggesting pre-existing cross-reactive memory T cells joined the SARS-CoV-2 response. Balanced CD4/CD8 phenotypes were observed for clones contracting from day 15 to 85, whereas a bias towards CD4+ was observed for a second wave of clones expanding from day 15 to 37. Only a couple of mild cases were covered by the study, and larger cohorts that include severe cases with pre-infection samples were considered necessary. Contracting CD4+ clones turned up mainly in the CM and EM memory subsets, whereas EMRA was where CD8+ clones were enriched.

Here V drops 3 bases and J drops 1 base, and the junction holds 6 bases not matched to any gene. The germline V gene (reference sequence) sets CDR1 to DFQATT and CDR2 to SNEGSKA. The CDR3 runs 15 amino acids, cysteine and phenylalanine included. Just the 45-base CDR3 DNA is kept, in frame starting at base 1. The sequencing machine was an Illumina NovaSeq 6000. TCRalpha and TCRbeta cDNA libraries were constructed by 5'RACE with constant-segment primers, with sample barcodes and unique molecular identifiers being introduced. Trizol reagent was used to extract RNA from every sample. Amplification of the libraries took two PCR steps, and the second step added a second sample barcode plus Illumina TruSeq adapters. Libraries were sequenced on an Illumina NovaSeq with 2 x 150 bp paired-end reads. As for how the authors treated the data: Demultiplexing of reads and collapsing into UMI-guided consensus sequences were performed with migec v1.2.7. Using mixcr v2.1.11, UMI consensuses were aligned to TRA and TRB V and J templates and then assembled into clonotypes. A clonotype was counted as expanded or contracted only if both edgeR and NoisET called the change significant, with noise models trained on biological replicates. For edgeR calls, a false discovery rate-adjusted p below 0.01 and a log2 fold-change threshold of 1 were applied. As an exploratory analysis of dynamics, max-normalized trajectories of the 1000 most abundant clonotypes were examined with PCA combined with hierarchical clustering. Separately sequenced CD4+ and CD8+ repertoires were used to assign the CD4 or CD8 phenotype of responding clones. TCRdb reprocessed the public reads (quality trimming at Q25 with fastp, clone calling with MiXCR) and kept in-frame beta chains. When rows share a CDR3 protein, they turn into one entry using the most common DNA and genes. It is TCRdb's table, rather than the study itself, that gives the V and J calls and clone size. Counted in this sample were hundreds of thousands of distinct CDR3 sequences; 20% to 25% of them appeared once. Approximately 8% of the sample is in the top ten clones.

A word on this clonotype: The antigen it binds to is not known. Per-nucleotide qualities are absent, and no much larger clonotype sits a single base away.

Ficoll-Paque density gradient centrifugation was the method used to isolate PBMCs. Recombination linked TRBV20-1 to TRBJ1-1; 9 middle bases align to TRBD1. The sample consisted of PBMCs or a T cell subset sorted from them (not recorded which). The clonotype was recovered from an adult woman who had mild COVID-19 (a few samples of this study predate the infection). The sample titles of this study are shuffled in the database, so cell type and time point are left out; the donor was told from shared clones. The DNA is as follows: TGCAGTGCTAGCCGACAGGGGGACCCGAACACTGAAGCTTTCTTT. This is translated as CSASRQGDPNTEAFF.